This TCR beta chain was recovered during a study of blood T cell repertoires in COVID-19. Sequencing used immunoSEQ multiplex PCR; TCRdb keeps in-frame clones, though not all of them. There are 150,000 or so clones in the sample; about 85% occur only once, and over 4% lies in the top ten. CDR1 is SGHDN, CDR2 FVKESK, per germline. V was clipped by 3 bases and J by 2 bases; unmatched bases: 2. This CDR3 has 14 residues. Sequences were obtained from PBMCs or T cells enriched from blood (not recorded which). V gene TRBV14 combines with J gene TRBJ2-7; 9 bases map to TRBD2. This clonotype was sampled from a middle-aged woman who had been exposed to COVID-19. CDR3 amino acids: CASSQAGGPYEQYF. The CDR3 DNA reads as TGTGCCAGCAGCCAGGCGGGAGGGCCCTACGAGCAGTACTTC. The full variable domain, in which reference TRBV14 and TRBJ2-7 provide the parts outside the CDR3, is EAGVTQFPSHSVIEKGQTVTLRCDPISGHDNLYWYRRVMGKEIKFLLHFVKESKQDESGMPNNRFLAERTGGTYSTLKVQPAELEDSGVYFCASSQAGGPYEQYFGPGTRLTVT.